Following are 29 T cell receptor beta chains from one sample sequenced in a study of T cell changes during pregnancy in multiple sclerosis. Sequenced by immunoSEQ multiplex PCR; TCRdb stores in-frame clones only, minus some. Here the sample spans just over 50,000 clones, over 80% being singletons. The sequenced sample was CD4+ T cells from peripheral blood mononuclear cells, obtained after pregnancy. Receptor source: a female donor with multiple sclerosis, enrolled in a pregnancy study.

V usage is TRBV5-1 and J usage is TRBJ2-3, with 12 bases fitting TRBD2. CDR3 length: 16 amino acids. V was pared by 4 bases and J by 0 bases, with 3 bases of the junction left unmatched. Per the germline V gene, CDR1 is SGHRS and CDR2 is YFSETQ. The CDR3 nucleotides are TGCGCCAGCAGCCAGACTAGCGGGAGAAGCACAGATACGCAGTATTTT. Amino acids: CASSQTSGRSTDTQYF.

In this sample, this clone turned up once. The gene calls are TRBV5-1 and TRBJ1-5; D possibly corresponds to TRBD1 (5 bases). The V and J ends lost 5 bases and 8 bases respectively, with 14 bases between them. The length of the CDR3 is 13 residues. CDR1 is SGHRS and CDR2 is YFSETQ in the germline V gene. The CDR3 coding sequence is TGCGCCAGCAGTTCCCAGGTAGGGGAGCCCCAGCATTTT. It specifies CASSSQVGEPQHF.

The rearrangement links TRBV7-6 to TRBJ2-6; weak D call: TRBD1 (6 bases). Trimming stripped 1 base from V and 0 bases from J, with 13 bases between. The CDR3 runs 18 residues. Germline CDR1 is SGHVS and CDR2 is FNYEAQ. Here the CDR3 DNA reads TGTGCCAGCAGCTTAGGAGGGGGTTTAGACTCTGGGGCCAACGTCCTGACTTTC. This gives the protein CASSLGGGLDSGANVLTF.

V and J are TRBV19 and TRBJ2-1, with 7 positions matching TRBD2. Germline V gene lookup returns CDR1 LNHDA and CDR2 SQIVND (reference sequence). Trimming removed 7 bases from V and 4 bases from J; junction bases left unmatched: 10. This CDR3 has 15 amino acids. The CDR3 protein is CASTSRAGVYNEQFF. The CDR3 DNA sequence: TGTGCCAGTACTTCGAGGGCGGGAGTGTACAATGAGCAGTTCTTC.

J is TRBJ1-2 and V is TRBV28; the D is unclear. The V gene's germline CDR1 is MDHEN and CDR2 SYDVKM. Trimming pared 1 base from V and 2 bases from J, leaving 8 bases between. CDR3 length equals 14 residues. The DNA for the CDR3 is TGTGCCAGCAGTTTATTGAGGGCGAACTATGGCTACACCTTC. Translation gives CASSLLRANYGYTF.

The table lists this clone with a count of one. V is TRBV7-2 and J is TRBJ2-7, with 9 bases matching TRBD1. Germline lookup yields CDR1 SGHTA and CDR2 FQGNSA. The J segment lost 4 bases and the V segment lost 5 bases, leaving 9 bases of the junction unmatched. CDR3 length equals 15 residues. The CDR3 protein is CASSTTGTGLYEQYF. The CDR3, as DNA: TGTGCCAGCAGCACCACCGGGACAGGGTTATACGAGCAGTACTTC.

The gene calls are TRBV11-2 and TRBJ2-3; 10 bases align to TRBD2. CDR1 and CDR2 (germline): SGHAT, FQNNGV. V shed 3 bases, J shed 5 bases, and the junction held 5 bases outside the gene matches. The CDR3 extends over 15 amino acids. CDR3 sequence reads: CASSFTSGTEDTQYF. CDR3 sequence (DNA): TGTGCCAGCAGCTTCACTAGCGGGACGGAAGATACGCAGTATTTT.

The chain links TRBV19 to TRBJ1-1, with D possibly TRBD1 on 5 matching bases. Germline V gene data show CDR1 as LNHDA and CDR2 as SQIVND (reference sequence). V lost 4 bases and J 2 bases, leaving 11 bases between the germline ends. This CDR3 comprises 14 residues. The chain's CDR3 is CASSSGTVNTEAFF. The DNA of the CDR3 is TGTGCCAGTAGTAGCGGGACGGTAAACACTGAAGCTTTCTTT.

The chain joins TRBV10-1 to TRBJ2-5, with TRBD1 as a possible D gene (5 bases). This CDR3 spans 17 amino acids. Per germline, CDR1 WNHNN and CDR2 SYGVQD (reference sequence). The V and J ends lost 1 base and 3 bases respectively, with 18 bases between them. CDR3 amino acids: CASSECRESGAKETQYF. The CDR3 region has the DNA TGCGCCAGCAGTGAGTGTAGGGAATCTGGGGCAAAAGAGACCCAGTACTTC.

This sequence joins TRBV4-1 and TRBJ1-3, with D unresolved. Per germline, CDR1 MGHRA and CDR2 YSYEKL. V lost 3 bases and J 0 bases, leaving 18 bases between the germline ends. The CDR3 has 18 residues. DNA for the CDR3: TGCGCCAGCAGCCATCACAGAGGGCAGATAAGCTCTGGAAACACCATATATTTT. This encodes CASSHHRGQISSGNTIYF.

CDR3 nucleotide sequence: TGTGCCAGCAGCCACAGGGGGTACAACGAGCAGTACTTC. Translation: CASSHRGYNEQYF. The genes are TRBV4-2 and TRBJ2-7; 7 bases line up with TRBD1. Looked up from germline, CDR1 is LGHNA and CDR2 is YNFKEQ. The CDR3 consists of 13 residues. With 3 bases clipped from V and 5 bases from J, the junction kept 4 bases outside the gene matches.

The V call is TRBV19, the J call TRBJ2-5; no clear D. V was pared by 0 bases and J by 4 bases, with 15 bases between. Germline loops: CDR1 LNHDA, CDR2 SQIVND (reference sequence). The CDR3 runs 16 residues. CDR3 sequence reads: CASSIDGGQPGETQYF. The DNA of the CDR3 is TGTGCCAGTAGTATAGATGGTGGGCAGCCAGGAGAGACCCAGTACTTC.

This clone was picked up a small number of times. V gene TRBV13 combines with J gene TRBJ2-7, with D unclear. The CDR3 has 13 residues. Germline CDR1 and CDR2: PRHDT and FYEKMQ (reference sequence). V lost 5 bases and J lost 3, with 11 bases in between. Here the CDR3 reads CASSPTQYYEQYF. CDR3 sequence (DNA): TGTGCCAGCAGCCCTACCCAATACTACGAGCAGTACTTC.

The chain uses TRBV28 and TRBJ2-7; D perhaps matches TRBD1 (6 bases). The CDR3 has 14 residues. V was pared by 3 bases and J by 2 bases, with 11 bases between. Germline loops: CDR1 MDHEN, CDR2 SYDVKM. The CDR3 region is CASSFFQGTYEQYF. CDR3 bases: TGTGCCAGCAGTTTCTTCCAGGGGACCTACGAGCAGTACTTC.

In this sample, this clone turned up once. This chain uses TRBV29-1 with TRBJ1-1; TRBD1 is a possible D gene (6 bases). The V end lost 7 bases, the J end lost 2 bases, and 17 bases lay between the germline ends. The CDR3 has 14 residues. The germline V gene has CDR1 SQVTM and CDR2 ANQGSEA. The CDR3 nucleotides are TGCAGCGCCCGGACAGCGGGGAGAAACACTGAAGCTTTCTTT. This translates into CSARTAGRNTEAFF.

This chain links TRBV14 with TRBJ2-7; D remains ambiguous. V lost 6 bases, J lost 2 bases, and 17 bases lay in between. Germline V gene data show CDR1 as SGHDN and CDR2 as FVKESK. The length of the CDR3 is 15 residues. CDR3 bases: TGTGCCAGCAGACCGAGCGCGCTCCCAACCTACGAGCAGTACTTC. It yields the protein CASRPSALPTYEQYF.

This rearrangement joins TRBV19 to TRBJ2-7, with D maybe TRBD1 (6 bases). The CDR3 has 13 residues. Germline CDR1 reads LNHDA; CDR2 reads SQIVND (reference sequence). V was clipped by 4 bases and J by 3 bases, with 10 bases between them. DNA for the CDR3: TGTGCCAGTAGTAACCAACAGGGCTACGAGCAGTACTTC. Its protein product is CASSNQQGYEQYF.

The rearrangement uses TRBV19 and TRBJ1-2, with 9 bases that match TRBD1. Germline values: CDR1 LNHDA, CDR2 SQIVND (reference sequence). Trimming cost V 9 bases and J 6 bases; bases outside gene matches: 5. This CDR3 has 12 residues. The CDR3 bases are TGTGCCAGCCACACAGGGGGCCATGGCTACACCTTC. Protein: CASHTGGHGYTF.

This clone was counted between two and nine times. The V gene is TRBV6-6, the J gene TRBJ2-1, with TRBD1 matching 7 bases. Germline-derived CDR1 and CDR2 are MNHNY and SVGAGI (reference sequence). The CDR3 covers 16 residues. After removal of 5 bases from V and 4 bases from J, the junction contained 11 bases not matched to a gene. The CDR3, as DNA: TGTGCCAGCAGTAATGACAGGGTTGGGGCGTACAATGAGCAGTTCTTC. It codes for CASSNDRVGAYNEQFF.

The rearrangement uses TRBV6-1 and TRBJ2-2, with TRBD1 matching 8 bases. V lost 6 bases and J lost 4; bases outside the gene matches: 4. Germline lookup yields CDR1 MNHNS and CDR2 SASEGT. This CDR3 comprises 14 residues. CDR3 DNA: TGTGCCAGCAGGCGGGACAGGCTCACCGGGGAGCTGTTTTTT. It codes for CASRRDRLTGELFF.

This clone was detected once. This sequence joins TRBV7-9 and TRBJ2-2; D may be TRBD1 (6 bases). The CDR3 is 14 amino acids. Germline V gene data show CDR1 as SEHNR and CDR2 as FQNEAQ (reference sequence). The germline V and J ends were trimmed by 4 bases and 6 bases, with 12 bases remaining between them. As DNA, the CDR3 is TGTGCCAGCAGCTCGACGCACAGGGCCGGGGAGCTGTTTTTT. It specifies CASSSTHRAGELFF.

The CDR3 sequence is CASSLIRRGPTKQETQYF. In DNA form, the CDR3 reads TGTGCCAGCAGCTTAATCCGTCGTGGCCCGACTAAACAAGAGACCCAGTACTTC. The chain couples TRBV7-2 to TRBJ2-5; possible D gene TRBD2, 5 bases. Germline V lookup: CDR1 SGHTA, CDR2 FQGNSA. V lost 2 bases to trimming and J lost 2 bases, with 21 bases between them. The CDR3 spans 18 residues.

This clone was recorded only once. The genes are TRBV5-1 and TRBJ2-3; no clear D. Trimming left V 5 bases short and J 6 bases short, with 16 bases between. Germline V gene sequence: CDR1 SGHRS, CDR2 YFSETQ. The CDR3 has 14 residues. The chain's CDR3 is CASRYIWASDTQYF. CDR3 DNA: TGCGCCAGCAGGTATATTTGGGCCTCCGATACGCAGTATTTT.

DNA of the CDR3: TGTGCCAGCAGCCGACAGGGGTGGGAGCAGTACTTC. This encodes CASSRQGWEQYF. The rearrangement uses TRBV5-4 and TRBJ2-7; TRBD1 matches at 8 bases. The germline V gene encodes CDR1 SGHNT and CDR2 YYREEE (reference sequence). The CDR3 has 12 amino acids. The V and J ends lost 4 bases and 7 bases, in that order; junction bases with no gene match: 4.

This chain connects TRBV28 to TRBJ2-5; 7 bases map to TRBD1. CDR3 length equals 13 residues. Looked up from germline, CDR1 is MDHEN and CDR2 is SYDVKM. V shed 5 bases, J shed 6 bases, and the junction held 6 bases outside the gene matches. The DNA for the CDR3 is TGTGCCAGCAGTCGTGACAGGGCGAAGACCCAGTACTTC. This sequence encodes CASSRDRAKTQYF. Together with reference TRBV28 and TRBJ2-5, the CDR3 gives the full variable domain: DVKVTQSSRYLVKRTGEKVFLECVQDMDHENMFWYRQDPGLGLRLIYFSYDVKMKEKGDIPEGYSVSREKKERFSLILESASTNQTSMYLCASSRDRAKTQYFGPGTRLLVL.

The chain employs TRBV5-4 and TRBJ1-1, with D possibly being TRBD1 (6 bases). The germline V and J ends were trimmed by 4 bases and 3 bases, with 13 bases remaining between them. This CDR3 region has 14 residues. Germline V gene data show CDR1 as SGHNT and CDR2 as YYREEE (reference sequence). For the CDR3, the DNA is TGTGCCAGCAGCCTTAGGGACACACACACTGAAGCTTTCTTT. It yields the protein CASSLRDTHTEAFF.

The chain joins TRBV7-8 to TRBJ2-2, with unresolved D. CDR3 length: 16 amino acids. Germline V lookup: CDR1 SGHVS, CDR2 FQNEAQ. Deletions cut 1 base from V and 2 bases from J, with 11 bases between. The CDR3 loop reads CASSLGSLGNTGELFF. Here the CDR3 DNA reads TGTGCCAGCAGCTTAGGCAGCCTAGGAAACACCGGGGAGCTGTTTTTT.

The V gene is TRBV7-2, the J gene TRBJ2-3, with no clear D. The germline V gene has CDR1 SGHTA and CDR2 FQGNSA. V was shortened by 5 bases and J by 3 bases, with 12 bases between the two germline ends. The CDR3 sequence is 14 residues long. CDR3 in DNA: TGTGCCAGCAGCACCCCCCCCAGGACAGATACGCAGTATTTT. It specifies CASSTPPRTDTQYF.

The V call is TRBV2, the J call TRBJ2-3; 8 bases are shared with TRBD2. The CDR3 is 14 amino acids. After removal of 6 bases from V and 2 bases from J, the junction contained 4 bases not matched to a gene. Germline values: CDR1 SNHLY, CDR2 FYNNEI. CDR3 sequence: CASRKRESTDTQYF. The CDR3 nucleotides read TGTGCCAGCAGAAAGCGGGAGTCCACAGATACGCAGTATTTT.